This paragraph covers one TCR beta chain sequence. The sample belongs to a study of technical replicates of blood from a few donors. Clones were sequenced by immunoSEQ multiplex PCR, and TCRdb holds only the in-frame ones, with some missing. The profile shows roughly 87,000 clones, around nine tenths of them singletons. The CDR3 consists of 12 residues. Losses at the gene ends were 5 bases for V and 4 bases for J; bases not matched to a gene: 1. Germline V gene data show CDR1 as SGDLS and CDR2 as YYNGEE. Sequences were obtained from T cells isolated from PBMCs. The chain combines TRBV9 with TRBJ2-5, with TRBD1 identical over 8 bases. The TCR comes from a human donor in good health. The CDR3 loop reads CASRGQGETQYF. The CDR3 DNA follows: TGTGCCAGCAGAGGACAGGGAGAGACCCAGTACTTC.